This section outlines one T cell receptor (beta chain) sequence together with its context. This entry belongs to a study of blood T cell repertoires in COVID-19. Clones were read by immunoSEQ multiplex PCR, and TCRdb kept only the in-frame ones, dropping some. The profile covers roughly 400,000 clones, with around 91% appearing a single time and roughly 0.66% taken by the ten largest. This CDR3 is 17 amino acids long. Per the germline V gene, CDR1 is WSHSY and CDR2 is SAAADI. With 0 bases removed from V and 4 bases from J, the gap between germline ends came to 19 bases. Study members were between 18 and 89 years old and lived in over 20 US regions. Recovered Cohort 3 donors showed two negative PCRs, clearance, or symptom resolution.

This TCR derives from a man younger than 35 who had recovered from COVID-19. The source material was PBMCs or T cells enriched from blood (not recorded which). The V gene is TRBV10-2, the J gene TRBJ2-7, with D uncertain. CDR3 coding DNA: TGCGCCAGCAGTGAGTCGACTTCGGTCGGTATAGGATACGAGCAGTACTTC. Translation: CASSESTSVGIGYEQYF.